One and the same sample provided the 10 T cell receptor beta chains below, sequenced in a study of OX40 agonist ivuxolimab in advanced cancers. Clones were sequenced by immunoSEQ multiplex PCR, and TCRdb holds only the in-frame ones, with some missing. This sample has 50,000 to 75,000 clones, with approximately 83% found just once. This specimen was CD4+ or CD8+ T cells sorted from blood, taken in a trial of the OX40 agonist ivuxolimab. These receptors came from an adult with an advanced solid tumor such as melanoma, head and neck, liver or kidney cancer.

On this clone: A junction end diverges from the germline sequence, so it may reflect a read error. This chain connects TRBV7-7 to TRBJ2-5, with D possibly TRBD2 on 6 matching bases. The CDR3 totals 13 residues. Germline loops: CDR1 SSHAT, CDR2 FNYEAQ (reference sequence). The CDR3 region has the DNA TGTGCTAGCAGCGCCGGGGAGGCGGAGACCCAGTACTTC. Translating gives CASSAGEAETQYF.

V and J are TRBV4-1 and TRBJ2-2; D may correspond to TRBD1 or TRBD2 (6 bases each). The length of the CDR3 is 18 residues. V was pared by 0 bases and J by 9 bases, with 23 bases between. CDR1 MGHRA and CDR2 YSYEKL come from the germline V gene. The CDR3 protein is CASSQDRNSAGEDRELFF. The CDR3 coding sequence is TGCGCCAGCAGCCAAGATCGGAATTCGGCAGGGGAGGACCGGGAGCTGTTTTTT.

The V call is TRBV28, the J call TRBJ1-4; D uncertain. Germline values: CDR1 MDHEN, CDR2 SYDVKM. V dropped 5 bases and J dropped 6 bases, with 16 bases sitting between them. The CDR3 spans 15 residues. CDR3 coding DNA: TGTGCCAGCAGTCCACCAGGAGACTCCTATGAAAAACTGTTTTTT. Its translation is CASSPPGDSYEKLFF.

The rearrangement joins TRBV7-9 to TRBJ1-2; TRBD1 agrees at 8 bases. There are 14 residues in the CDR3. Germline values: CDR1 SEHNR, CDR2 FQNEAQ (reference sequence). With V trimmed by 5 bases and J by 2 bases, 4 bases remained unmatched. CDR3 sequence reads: CASSGDRTNYGYTF. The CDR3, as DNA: TGTGCCAGCAGCGGGGACAGGACCAACTATGGCTACACCTTC.

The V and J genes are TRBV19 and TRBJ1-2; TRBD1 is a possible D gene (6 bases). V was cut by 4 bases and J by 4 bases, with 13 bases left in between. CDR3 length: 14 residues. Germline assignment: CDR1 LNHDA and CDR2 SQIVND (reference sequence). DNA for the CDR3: TGTGCCAGTAGTAGGGACATCCCCCCCTATGGCTACACCTTC. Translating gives CASSRDIPPYGYTF.

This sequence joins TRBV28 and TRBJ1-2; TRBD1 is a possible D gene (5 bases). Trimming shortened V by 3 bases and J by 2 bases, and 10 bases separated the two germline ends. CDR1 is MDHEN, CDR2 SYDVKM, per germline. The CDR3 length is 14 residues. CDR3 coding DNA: TGTGCCAGCAGTTTGTCACAGGCCAACTATGGCTACACCTTC. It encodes CASSLSQANYGYTF.

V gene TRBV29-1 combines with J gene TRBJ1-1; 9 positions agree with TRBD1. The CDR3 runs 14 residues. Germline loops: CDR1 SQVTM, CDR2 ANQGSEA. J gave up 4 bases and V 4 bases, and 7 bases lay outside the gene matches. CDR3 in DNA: TGCAGCGTTGTACAGGGGGCTAGGAGCACTGAAGCTTTCTTT. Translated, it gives CSVVQGARSTEAFF.

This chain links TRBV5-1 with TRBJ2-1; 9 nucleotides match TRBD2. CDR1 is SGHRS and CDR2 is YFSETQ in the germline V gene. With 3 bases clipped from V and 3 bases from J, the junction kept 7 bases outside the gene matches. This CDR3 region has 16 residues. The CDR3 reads CASSSAGLAGYNEQFF. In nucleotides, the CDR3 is TGCGCCAGCAGCTCTGCGGGACTAGCTGGCTACAATGAGCAGTTCTTC.

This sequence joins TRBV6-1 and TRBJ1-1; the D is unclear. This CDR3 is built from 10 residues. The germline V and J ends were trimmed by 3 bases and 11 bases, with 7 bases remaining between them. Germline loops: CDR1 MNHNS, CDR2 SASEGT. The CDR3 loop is CASSDRRAFF. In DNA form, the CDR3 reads TGTGCCAGCAGTGATAGGAGGGCTTTCTTT.

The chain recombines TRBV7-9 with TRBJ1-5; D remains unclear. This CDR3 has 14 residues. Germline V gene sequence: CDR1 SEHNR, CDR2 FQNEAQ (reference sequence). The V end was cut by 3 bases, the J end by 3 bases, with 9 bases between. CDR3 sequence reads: CASSFGQPNQPQHF. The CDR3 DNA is TGTGCCAGCAGCTTTGGGCAGCCCAATCAGCCCCAGCATTTT.